These T cell receptor beta chains were read from a single sample in a study of beta chain features in type 1 diabetes. Assay used: immunoSEQ multiplex PCR; TCRdb lists only in-frame clones, some missing. The sample holds roughly 300,000 clones, 7% to 9% seen once. Source material: central memory CD4+ T cells from blood. The receptor set was obtained from a woman aged 18-29 years in good health. Both conserved end residues are part of each CDR3. The D gene is left open where the match is weak. Expanded clones are given a class, and other clones once, few, many or no size at all.

15	TRBD2	TRBV6-5	NA	TRBJ2-1	TGTGCCACCAATTCAGCGGGAGGGTCCTACAATGAGCAGTTCTTC	CATNSAGGSYNEQFF
13	TRBD1	TRBV5-4	many	TRBJ1-2	TGTGCCAGCAGCATGACAGGGTCCAATGGCTACACCTTC	CASSMTGSNGYTF
13	NA	TRBV11-2	few	TRBJ2-5	TGTGCCAGCAGCCTCCTAGAACAAGAGACCCAGTACTTC	CASSLLEQETQYF
15	NA	TRBV28	many	TRBJ1-2	TGTGCCAGCAGTCCCCGACAGACCGTTAACTATGGCTACACCTTC	CASSPRQTVNYGYTF
12	NA	TRBV7-8	NA	TRBJ1-5	TGTGCCAGCGGCCGGCAGGGACAGCCCCAGCATTTT	CASGRQGQPQHF
13	NA	TRBV11-2	few	TRBJ1-2	TGTGCCAGCAGCTTATCGGAACCGTACGGCTACACCTTC	CASSLSEPYGYTF
14	TRBD1	TRBV28	NA	TRBJ2-3	TGTGCCAGCATGTCGACAGGGGGGTCGAATACGCAGTATTTT	CASMSTGGSNTQYF
16	TRBD1	TRBV5-4	few	TRBJ2-3	TGTGCCAGCAGCGCCACGGGCAGGGGGCGCGTAGATACGCAGTATTTT	CASSATGRGRVDTQYF
17	TRBD2	TRBV19	few	TRBJ2-1	TGTGCCAGTAGTATATCTCGGACTAGCGGAGGGTGGAATGAGCAGTTCTTC	CASSISRTSGGWNEQFF
13	TRBD1	TRBV11-2	NA	TRBJ1-1	TGTGCCAGCAGCAGACAGGGGGCCTCTGAAGCTTTCTTT	CASSRQGASEAFF
12	NA	TRBV7-3	NA	TRBJ2-3	TGTGCCAGCAGCGTCTTTGGAGATACGCAGTATTTT	CASSVFGDTQYF
12	NA	TRBV7-6	NA	TRBJ2-1	TGTGCCAGCAGCGGACTCCTGGGAGAGCAGTTCTTC	CASSGLLGEQFF
14	TRBD1	TRBV7-2	few	TRBJ2-7	TGTGCCAGCAGCTCTCCGGGACAGGGTTACGAGCAGTACTTC	CASSSPGQGYEQYF
15	NA	TRBV7-2	NA	TRBJ1-2	TGTGCCAGCAGCCTAGATCACGGCAGCTCCTATGGCTACACCTTC	CASSLDHGSSYGYTF
16	TRBD2	TRBV7-8	NA	TRBJ2-2	TGTGCCAGCAGCCAGACTAGCGGGAGGGCGAACGGGGAGCTGTTTTTT	CASSQTSGRANGELFF
15	TRBD1	TRBV19	NA	TRBJ1-5	TGTGCCAGTAGTAGGGGACAGGGGGCGGGTCAGCCCCAGCATTTT	CASSRGQGAGQPQHF
13	NA	TRBV7-9	NA	TRBJ1-2	TGTGCCAGCAGCCGTTCGACAGATGGGGGCTACACCTTC	CASSRSTDGGYTF
14	NA	TRBV18	many	TRBJ2-5	TGTGCCAGCTCACGGCGACTAGACGAAGAGACCCAGTACTTC	CASSRRLDEETQYF
10	NA	TRBV30	few	TRBJ1-5	TGTGCCGGGGTAGATCAGCCCCAGCATTTT	CAGVDQPQHF
13	NA	TRBV7-2	many	TRBJ2-5	TGTGCCAGCAGCAGCGACCGCCAAGAGACCCAGTACTTC	CASSSDRQETQYF
13	NA	TRBV11-3	NA	TRBJ2-7	TGTGCCAGCAGCTCCACGCGGAGCGGGTTCCAGTACTTC	CASSSTRSGFQYF
11	NA	TRBV2	few	TRBJ2-5	TGTGCCAGCCGTTACCAAGAGACCCAGTACTTC	CASRYQETQYF
16	TRBD2	TRBV7-2	few	TRBJ2-3	TGTGCCAGCAGCTCGCTAGCGGGAGTTTTGTCAGATACGCAGTATTTT	CASSSLAGVLSDTQYF
16	NA	TRBV29-1	few	TRBJ2-2	TGCAGCGTTGATTTTCCTTACAGAGGTGACACCGGGGAGCTGTTTTTT	CSVDFPYRGDTGELFF
14	NA	TRBV6-4	NA	TRBJ1-5	TGTGCCAGACAATGGACAGCCTACTATCAGCCCCAGCATTTT	CARQWTAYYQPQHF
15	NA	TRBV19	few	TRBJ2-1	TGTGCCAGTACGGGGGAATCGCAGCCCTACAATGAGCAGTTCTTC	CASTGESQPYNEQFF
13	TRBD1	TRBV6-5	NA	TRBJ1-1	TGTGCCAGCAGGCAGGGACAGAACTTTGAAGCTTTCTTT	CASRQGQNFEAFF
15	TRBD2	TRBV5-1	few	TRBJ2-2	TGCGCCAGCGGCGCGGGGGGGAGTGTCGCCGGGGAGCTGTTTTTT	CASGAGGSVAGELFF
17	TRBD2	TRBV27	few	TRBJ2-7	TGTGCCAGCAGTTTAGCGGGAGGACTTCAATGGCCCTACGAGCAGTACTTC	CASSLAGGLQWPYEQYF
16	TRBD1	TRBV28	few	TRBJ2-6	TGTGCCAGCGCTCGGGACAGACTCTCTGGGGCCAACGTCCTGACTTTC	CASARDRLSGANVLTF
14	NA	TRBV7-2	few	TRBJ2-3	TGTGCCAGCAGCTTAGGCGTGGGCACAGATACGCAGTATTTT	CASSLGVGTDTQYF
14	NA	TRBV6-5	NA	TRBJ2-3	TGTGCCAGCAGCGATGGGGGGCGCACAGATACGCAGTATTTT	CASSDGGRTDTQYF
11	NA	TRBV9	many	TRBJ2-5	TGTGCCAGCAGCCCTGGGGAGACCCAGTACTTC	CASSPGETQYF
14	NA	TRBV7-2	few	TRBJ2-5	TGTGCCAGCAGCCAAGATTCCAGAGCAGAGACCCAGTACTTC	CASSQDSRAETQYF
14	NA	TRBV28	NA	TRBJ1-1	TGTGCCAGCAGTATTTTCCGGGCGAACACTGAAGCTTTCTTT	CASSIFRANTEAFF
12	NA	TRBV7-9	many	TRBJ2-1	TGTGCCAGCAGCTCTGTGGGGGTGGAGCAGTTCTTC	CASSSVGVEQFF
11	NA	TRBV7-9	few	TRBJ1-4	TGTGCCAGCAACATCGATGAAAAACTGTTTTTT	CASNIDEKLFF
14	TRBD2	TRBV2	NA	TRBJ2-1	TGTGCCAGCAGGAGACTAGCGGGAGTAGTTGAGCAGTTCTTC	CASRRLAGVVEQFF
15	TRBD1	TRBV29-1	NA	TRBJ1-1	TGCAGCGTTGACAGGGGGCACGGGGTGAACACTGAAGCTTTCTTT	CSVDRGHGVNTEAFF
15	NA	TRBV9	few	TRBJ1-1	TGTGCCAGCAGCGTTGACGTCCTGGGGAATCCTGAAGCTTTCTTT	CASSVDVLGNPEAFF
15	TRBD2	TRBV28	few	TRBJ2-7	TGTGCCAGCAGTTGGACTAGCGGGAGATTTTACGAGCAGTACTTC	CASSWTSGRFYEQYF
17	TRBD1	TRBV7-9	many	TRBJ2-7	TGTGCCAGCAGCTTAGGACTCCGGACAGGGGTAGTGTACGAGCAGTACTTC	CASSLGLRTGVVYEQYF
14	NA	TRBV7-9	many	TRBJ2-1	TGTGCCAGCAGCTCCCCCGGCTCCTACAATGAGCAGTTCTTC	CASSSPGSYNEQFF
15	NA	TRBV5-1	NA	TRBJ2-1	TGCGCCAGCAGCCCCCTCGGGTTATCCTACAATGAGCAGTTCTTC	CASSPLGLSYNEQFF
17	TRBD2	TRBV7-2	NA	TRBJ2-3	TGTGCCAGCAGCTTAGCAGGGACTAGACGGAACGCAGATACGCAGTATTTT	CASSLAGTRRNADTQYF
14	NA	TRBV9	NA	TRBJ2-7	TGTGCCAGCAGCGTAACTCCCTGGGTCTACGAGCAGTACTTC	CASSVTPWVYEQYF
11	NA	TRBV20-1	few	TRBJ1-2	TGCAGTGCTAGAGCTGGGGAGGGCTACACCTTC	CSARAGEGYTF
13	NA	TRBV18	NA	TRBJ1-1	TGTGCCAGCTCGGGCAGGGAATCCGCTGAAGCTTTCTTT	CASSGRESAEAFF
14	TRBD1	TRBV15	many	TRBJ1-2	TGTGCCACCAGCACGGACAGGAGGAGCTATGGCTACACCTTC	CATSTDRRSYGYTF
13	TRBD1	TRBV28	NA	TRBJ1-2	TGTGCCAGCAGTCGGGGGACAGGCTATGGCTACACCTTC	CASSRGTGYGYTF
15	NA	TRBV7-6	NA	TRBJ2-5	TGTGCCAGCAGCTTAGTGGCGGGAACCGCGGAGACCCAGTACTTC	CASSLVAGTAETQYF